This T cell receptor beta chain was recovered during a study of technical replicates of blood from a few donors. Sequencing used immunoSEQ multiplex PCR; TCRdb keeps in-frame clones, though not all of them. This table holds about 98,000 clones, almost 96% found once. On this clone itself: The germline gene is not matched at one end of the junction; a read error may be the cause.

The CDR3 is 14 amino acids. Germline loops: CDR1 LNHDA, CDR2 SQIVND (reference sequence). The chain links TRBV19 to TRBJ2-5; TRBD2 agrees at 7 bases. The sequence was collected from a human donor in good health. Sequenced input: T cells isolated from PBMCs. CDR3 sequence: CASSMGLLREAQYF. In DNA, the CDR3 is TGTGCCAGTAGTATGGGACTACTAAGAGAGGCCCAGTACTTC. Together with reference TRBV19 and TRBJ2-5, the CDR3 gives the full variable domain: DGGITQSPKYLFRKEGQNVTLSCEQNLNHDAMYWYRQDPGQGLRLIYYSQIVNDFQKGDIAEGYSVSREKKESFPLTVTSAQKNPTAFYLCASSMGLLREAQYFGPGTRLLVL.